This T cell receptor (beta chain) derives from a study of T cells after yellow fever vaccination. The study, taken as a whole, reports: The day 0 sorted memory subsets showed almost all vaccine-responding clonotypes to be undetectable. Abundant clonotypes (contaminants from the bulk population) could be present in FACS-sorted repertoires. A faster peak, day 5 versus 15, was reached by the weaker secondary response.

In its sample, this clonotype was seen once. This CDR3 contains 16 residues. V gave up 2 bases and J gave up 2 bases, with 16 bases separating them. Germline V gene sequence: CDR1 SGHRS, CDR2 YFSETQ. It was through 5'RACE template switching that TCR cDNA was made, with a universal primer site and UMIs added. Each CDR3 protein is one row after TCRdb ran MiXCR on the 5' RACE reads. Altogether 15,000 or so distinct CDR3 sequences are present, less than 7.5% being singletons, with the ten largest covering under 2%. V is TRBV5-1 and J is TRBJ1-1, with D hard to call. Sequenced here: PBMCs, either bulk or a sorted T-cell subset (CD4+, CD8+, memory, or dextramer-sorted; not recorded which), sampled on the day of the yellow fever booster vaccination. The TCR was taken from a man between 18 and 29 years old who received the YFV17D yellow fever vaccine. CDR3 residues: CASSFVRLQGNTEAFF. The CDR3 nucleotides are TGCGCCAGCAGCTTTGTCAGGCTCCAAGGAAACACTGAAGCTTTCTTT.